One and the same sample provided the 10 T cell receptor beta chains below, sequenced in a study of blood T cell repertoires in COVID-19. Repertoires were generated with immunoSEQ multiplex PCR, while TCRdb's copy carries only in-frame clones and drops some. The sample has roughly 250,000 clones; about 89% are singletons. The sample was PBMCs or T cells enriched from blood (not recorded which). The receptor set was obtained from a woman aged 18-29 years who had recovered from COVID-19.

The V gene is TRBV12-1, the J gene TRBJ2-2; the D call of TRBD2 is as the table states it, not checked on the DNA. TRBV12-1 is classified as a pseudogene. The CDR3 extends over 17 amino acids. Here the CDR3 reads CASSFGLGGIHTGELFF. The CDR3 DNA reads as TGTGCCAGCAGCTTTGGACTGGGGGGAATTCACACCGGGGAGCTGTTTTTT.

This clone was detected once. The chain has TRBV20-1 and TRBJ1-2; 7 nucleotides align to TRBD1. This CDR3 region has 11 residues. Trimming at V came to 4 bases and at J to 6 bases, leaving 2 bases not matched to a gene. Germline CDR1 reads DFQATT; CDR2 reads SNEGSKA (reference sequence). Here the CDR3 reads CSAKQGNGYTF. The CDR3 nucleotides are TGCAGTGCTAAACAGGGGAATGGCTACACCTTC.

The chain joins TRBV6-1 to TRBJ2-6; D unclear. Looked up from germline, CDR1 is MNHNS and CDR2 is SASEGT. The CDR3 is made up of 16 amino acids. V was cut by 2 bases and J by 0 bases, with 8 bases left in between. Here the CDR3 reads CASSESVSSGANVLTF. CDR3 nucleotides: TGTGCCAGCAGTGAATCTGTGAGCTCTGGGGCCAACGTCCTGACTTTC.

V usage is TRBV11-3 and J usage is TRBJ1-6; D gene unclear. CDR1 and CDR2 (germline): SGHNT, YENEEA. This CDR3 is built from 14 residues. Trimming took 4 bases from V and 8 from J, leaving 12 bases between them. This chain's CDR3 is CASSSQASDSPLHF. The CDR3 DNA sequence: TGTGCCAGCAGCTCCCAGGCTTCCGATTCACCCCTCCACTTT.

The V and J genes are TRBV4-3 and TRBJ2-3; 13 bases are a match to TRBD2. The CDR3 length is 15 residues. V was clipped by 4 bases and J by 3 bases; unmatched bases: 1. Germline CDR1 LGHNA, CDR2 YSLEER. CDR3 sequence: CASSPGLAGTDTQYF. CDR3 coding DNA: TGCGCCAGCAGCCCGGGACTAGCGGGGACAGATACGCAGTATTTT.

This chain's CDR3 is CASDPGTSGVGETQYF. For the CDR3, the DNA is TGTGCCAGCGACCCGGGGACTAGCGGGGTCGGGGAGACCCAGTACTTC. This chain joins TRBV7-9 and TRBJ2-5; 13 nucleotides align to TRBD2. The CDR3 runs to 16 residues. The V gene's germline CDR1 is SEHNR and CDR2 FQNEAQ (reference sequence). V lost 8 bases and J lost 5; bases outside the gene matches: 11.

The DNA for the CDR3 is TGTGCCAGCAGCCCAAGGGGCAGTGGCTACACCTTC. Translation gives CASSPRGSGYTF. The chain carries TRBV3-1 (or the pseudogene TRBV3-2) and TRBJ1-2; TRBD1 might be the D (5 bases). V lost 4 bases to trimming and J lost 7 bases, with 10 bases between them. The CDR3 contains 12 residues. Per the germline V gene, CDR1 is LGHDT and CDR2 is YNNKEL (reference sequence).

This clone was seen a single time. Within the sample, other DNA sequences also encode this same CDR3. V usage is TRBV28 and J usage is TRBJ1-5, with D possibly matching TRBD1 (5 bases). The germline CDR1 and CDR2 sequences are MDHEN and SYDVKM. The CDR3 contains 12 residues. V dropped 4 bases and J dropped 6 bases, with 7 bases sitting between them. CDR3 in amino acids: CASSSGGQPQHF. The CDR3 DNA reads TGTGCCAGCAGTTCCGGGGGTCAGCCCCAGCATTTT.

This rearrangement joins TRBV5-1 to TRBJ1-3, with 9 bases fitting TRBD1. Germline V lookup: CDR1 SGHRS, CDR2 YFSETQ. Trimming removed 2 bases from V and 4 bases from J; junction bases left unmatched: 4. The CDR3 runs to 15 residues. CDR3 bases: TGCGCCAGCAGCTTAAACAGGGGGCCAGGAAACACCATATATTTT. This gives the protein CASSLNRGPGNTIYF.

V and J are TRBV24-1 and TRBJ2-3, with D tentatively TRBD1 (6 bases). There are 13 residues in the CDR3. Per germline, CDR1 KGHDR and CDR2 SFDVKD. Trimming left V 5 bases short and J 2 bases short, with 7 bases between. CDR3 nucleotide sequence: TGTGCCACCAGTGCAGGGGACACAGATACGCAGTATTTT. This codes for CATSAGDTDTQYF.